Below are 25 T cell receptor beta chains sequenced from a single sample in a study of shared clonotypes between healthy human individuals. Profiled with immunoSEQ multiplex PCR; TCRdb holds only in-frame clones, not every one. In the table there are about 2.1 million clones, 90% to 95% of which are singletons. CD45RO-negative, CCR7-selected cells formed the naive CD8 fraction, which excluded terminally differentiated effector memory CD45RA+ cells. The sequenced material came from naive CD8+ T cells from PBMCs. These receptors came from a man younger than 35 in good health. Some clones in this sample may be carry-over from other donors' samples.

The V call is TRBV28, the J call TRBJ1-1; D is ambiguous. The germline V and J ends were trimmed by 7 bases and 7 bases, with 13 bases remaining between them. CDR1 is MDHEN and CDR2 is SYDVKM in the germline V gene. The CDR3 is 12 amino acids. The CDR3 DNA sequence: TGTGCCAGCATCAAAGGTCGGGGTGAAGCTTTCTTT. The encoded protein is CASIKGRGEAFF.

The V gene is TRBV27, the J gene TRBJ2-3; D perhaps matches TRBD2 (6 bases). From germline, CDR1 is MNHEY and CDR2 SMNVEV (reference sequence). CDR3 length: 13 residues. The V end was cut by 10 bases, the J end by 1 base, with 12 bases between. In DNA, the CDR3 is TGTGCCACAAGGGAGGACGGCACAGATACGCAGTATTTT. It translates to CATREDGTDTQYF.

The CDR3 region is CASRVSGSSYEQYF. The CDR3 DNA reads as TGTGCCAGCAGGGTTAGCGGGAGCTCCTACGAGCAGTACTTC. The chain carries TRBV6-7 and TRBJ2-7; TRBD2 matches 9 bases. TRBV6-7 has ORF status, its function being uncertain. The CDR3 covers 14 residues. Trimming at V came to 6 bases and at J to 0 bases, leaving 3 bases not matched to a gene.

The V and J genes are TRBV27 and TRBJ1-2, with D perhaps matching TRBD1 (6 bases). V was cut by 5 bases and J by 8 bases, with 21 bases left in between. Per the germline V gene, CDR1 is MNHEY and CDR2 is SMNVEV (reference sequence). This CDR3 region has 15 residues. CDR3 in DNA: TGTGCCAGCAGTCCCCGACACGGACAGAGCAAGGGCTACACCTTC. This sequence encodes CASSPRHGQSKGYTF.

This clone was seen only once. This chain connects TRBV6-5 to TRBJ2-1; 12 bases align to TRBD2. V was pared by 4 bases and J by 2 bases, with 0 bases of the junction left unmatched. Germline CDR1 is MNHEY and CDR2 is SVGAGI. The CDR3 extends over 15 amino acids. The DNA for the CDR3 is TGTGCCAGCAGTTCTAGCGGGAGGGCCTACAATGAGCAGTTCTTC. Translating gives CASSSSGRAYNEQFF.

This rearrangement joins TRBV9 to TRBJ2-1, with D hard to call. Germline CDR1 SGDLS, CDR2 YYNGEE. The length of the CDR3 is 15 residues. Trimming stripped 0 bases from V and 3 bases from J, with 10 bases between. As DNA, the CDR3 is TGTGCCAGCAGCGTAGTCAGCGCCCTCTACAATGAGCAGTTCTTC. This sequence encodes CASSVVSALYNEQFF.

This chain joins TRBV7-6 and TRBJ2-1, with D possibly being TRBD2 (6 bases). The germline V gene encodes CDR1 SGHVS and CDR2 FNYEAQ. The V gene lost 2 bases and the J gene lost 7 bases, with 24 bases spanning the gap. The CDR3 is 18 residues long. Here the CDR3 reads CASSLLAGGKHPLNEQFF. The CDR3 DNA reads as TGTGCCAGCAGCTTACTTGCTGGCGGGAAACACCCATTAAATGAGCAGTTCTTC.

The V call is TRBV9, the J call TRBJ2-1, with D tentatively TRBD1 or TRBD2 (5 bases each). Germline V gene data show CDR1 as SGDLS and CDR2 as YYNGEE. This CDR3 spans 13 amino acids. Trimming took 4 bases from V and 6 from J, leaving 11 bases between them. CDR3 bases: TGTGCCAGCAGCACCCGGGACCTCAATGAGCAGTTCTTC. This codes for CASSTRDLNEQFF.

The chain combines TRBV7-9 with TRBJ2-2; D remains unclear. The CDR3 covers 11 residues. The germline V gene has CDR1 SEHNR and CDR2 FQNEAQ (reference sequence). V was shortened by 8 bases and J by 0 bases, with 1 base between the two germline ends. The CDR3 sequence is CASANTGELFF. CDR3 sequence (DNA): TGTGCCAGCGCGAACACCGGGGAGCTGTTTTTT.

V usage is TRBV14 and J usage is TRBJ2-5, with TRBD1 matching 8 bases. V trimming: 4 bases; J trimming: 5 bases; junction bases outside the gene matches: 9. This CDR3 has 15 amino acids. The germline gives CDR1 SGHDN, CDR2 FVKESK. CDR3 protein: CASSLRTGPGETQYF. The CDR3 DNA sequence: TGTGCCAGCAGCCTCAGGACAGGGCCGGGGGAGACCCAGTACTTC.

The J gene is TRBJ1-2, the V gene TRBV5-4, with 7 bases lining up with TRBD1. CDR1 is SGHNT and CDR2 is YYREEE in the germline V gene (reference sequence). Unmatched junction bases numbered 6, after V lost 4 bases and J lost 6 bases. This CDR3 has 13 residues. CDR3 amino acids: CASSVTGDHGYTF. The CDR3 bases are TGTGCCAGCAGCGTAACAGGGGATCATGGCTACACCTTC.

This clone was detected only a few times. This sample also contains other DNA sequences that code for the same CDR3. The chain couples TRBV7-9 to TRBJ2-7, with 9 bases identical to TRBD1. This CDR3 is 13 amino acids long. The J segment lost 4 bases and the V segment lost 5 bases, leaving 3 bases of the junction unmatched. CDR1 and CDR2 (germline): SEHNR, FQNEAQ (reference sequence). CDR3 in DNA: TGTGCCAGCAGCCTCGACAGGGGGTACGAGCAGTACTTC. This encodes CASSLDRGYEQYF.

This clone appeared once. The CDR3 reads CASSPGTGGSYNEQFF. Here the CDR3 DNA reads TGTGCCAGCAGCCCCGGGACAGGGGGCTCCTACAATGAGCAGTTCTTC. The rearrangement uses TRBV16 and TRBJ2-1, with 11 bases matching TRBD1. Trimming removed 4 bases from V and 0 bases from J; junction bases left unmatched: 2. This CDR3 comprises 16 residues. Germline CDR1 and CDR2: KGHSY and FQNENV.

For this clone: The identical CDR3 is also encoded by other nucleotide sequences in the sample. J is TRBJ2-1 and V is TRBV9, with D perhaps given as TRBD1 or TRBD2 (5 bases each). The CDR3 consists of 15 residues. V lost 0 bases and J lost 0, with 7 bases in between. Per germline, CDR1 SGDLS and CDR2 YYNGEE. CDR3 DNA: TGTGCCAGCAGCGTAGGGGACGCCTCCTACAATGAGCAGTTCTTC. It is translated as CASSVGDASYNEQFF.

The sample holds a few counts of this clone. The V call is TRBV6-5, the J call TRBJ1-1, with a possible D match to TRBD1 (6 bases). V lost 2 bases to trimming and J lost 8 bases, with 9 bases between them. CDR1 is MNHEY, CDR2 SVGAGI, per germline. The CDR3 is 12 amino acids. The chain's CDR3 is CASSYPDSEAFF. The CDR3 nucleotides read TGTGCCAGCAGTTACCCGGACAGCGAAGCTTTCTTT.

This clone has a single count. The chain uses TRBV15 and TRBJ1-5; possible D gene TRBD1, 5 bases. Germline V CDR1 and CDR2: LNHNV, YYDKDF (reference sequence). Trimming removed 5 bases at V and 4 bases at J, with 9 bases between. The CDR3 loop spans 13 amino acids. The CDR3 DNA sequence: TGTGCCACCAGCTCAGAGGGGAATCAGCCCCAGCATTTT. Protein product: CATSSEGNQPQHF.

The chain combines TRBV5-1 with TRBJ2-7, with D maybe TRBD1 (6 bases). In germline, CDR1 is SGHRS, CDR2 YFSETQ. Trimming shortened V by 4 bases and J by 5 bases, and 13 bases separated the two germline ends. The CDR3 length is 13 residues. The CDR3 loop reads CASSPYRVDEQYF. DNA for the CDR3: TGCGCCAGCAGCCCCTACAGGGTCGACGAGCAGTACTTC.

With regard to this clone: Other DNA sequences within the sample encode an identical CDR3. CDR3 bases: TGCGCCAGCAGTTTGACACTGAACACTGAAGCTTTCTTT. Its protein is CASSLTLNTEAFF. This sequence joins TRBV5-1 and TRBJ1-1; D gene unclear. CDR1 SGHRS and CDR2 YFSETQ come from the germline V gene. This CDR3 has 13 amino acids. Trimming left V 5 bases short and J 0 bases short, with 8 bases between.

About this clone: The same CDR3 arises from other DNA sequences in this sample as well. V usage is TRBV4-1 and J usage is TRBJ1-1, with 7 bases identical to TRBD1. CDR1 MGHRA and CDR2 YSYEKL come from the germline V gene. The V segment lost 4 bases and the J segment 1 base; nucleotides outside the gene matches: 3. CDR3 length: 14 amino acids. The DNA for the CDR3 is TGCGCCAGCAGCCCAGGGGGAAGGAACACTGAAGCTTTCTTT. It codes for CASSPGGRNTEAFF.

V usage is TRBV27 and J usage is TRBJ2-7; D may be TRBD1 (6 bases). Germline loops: CDR1 MNHEY, CDR2 SMNVEV (reference sequence). This CDR3 is 15 amino acids long. Trimming cost V 5 bases and J 0 bases, with 14 bases left between them. CDR3 protein: CASSPLGQPSYEQYF. In nucleotides, the CDR3 is TGTGCCAGCAGTCCCCTTGGACAGCCCTCCTACGAGCAGTACTTC.

The V and J genes are TRBV7-9 and TRBJ1-1; 8 bases fit TRBD1. The CDR3 spans 12 residues. CDR1 is SEHNR, CDR2 FQNEAQ, per germline (reference sequence). Trimming at V came to 4 bases and at J to 8 bases, leaving 3 bases not matched to a gene. CDR3 sequence reads: CASSSDREEAFF. DNA for the CDR3: TGTGCCAGCAGCTCGGACAGGGAAGAAGCTTTCTTT. Using reference TRBV7-9 and TRBJ1-1 for the parts outside the CDR3, the full variable domain is DTGVSQNPRHKITKRGQNVTFRCDPISEHNRLYWYRQTLGQGPEFLTYFQNEAQLEKSRLLSDRFSAERPKGSFSTLEIQRTEQGDSAMYLCASSSDREEAFFGQGTRLTVV.

The gene calls are TRBV5-1 and TRBJ1-4; a weak D match, TRBD1 (5 bases). V was trimmed by 4 bases and J by 2 bases, leaving 12 bases between them. Germline V CDR1 and CDR2: SGHRS, YFSETQ. The CDR3 length is 15 residues. CDR3 sequence reads: CASSEGTSTNEKLFF. DNA of the CDR3: TGCGCCAGCAGCGAAGGGACGTCGACTAATGAAAAACTGTTTTTT.

This chain connects TRBV5-4 to TRBJ2-3, with D perhaps TRBD2 (7 bases). This CDR3 contains 12 residues. The V gene's germline CDR1 is SGHNT and CDR2 YYREEE (reference sequence). Here the CDR3 reads CAWEGGTDTQYF. Here the CDR3 DNA reads TGTGCATGGGAGGGGGGCACAGATACGCAGTATTTT. Full variable domain (missing parts from reference TRBV5-4 and TRBJ2-3): ETGVTQSPTHLIKTRGQQVTLRCSSQSGHNTVSWYQQALGQGPQFIFQYYREEENGRGNFPPRFSGLQFPNYSSELNVNALELDDSALYLCAWEGGTDTQYFGPGTRLTVL.

This clone appeared a single time. This chain links TRBV5-6 with TRBJ1-2; D unresolved. Between the trimmed V and J ends, which lost 0 bases and 0 bases, there was a span of 18 bases. Germline assignment: CDR1 SGHDT and CDR2 YYEEEE. CDR3 length equals 18 residues. This CDR3 reads CASSLARPTSPPNYGYTF. The CDR3 coding sequence is TGTGCCAGCAGCTTGGCCAGGCCAACCTCCCCTCCTAACTATGGCTACACCTTC.

This chain connects TRBV6-6 to TRBJ1-5; D perhaps matches TRBD1 (6 bases). Germline V lookup: CDR1 MNHNY, CDR2 SVGAGI (reference sequence). Trimming took off 2 bases at V and 4 bases at J, with 9 bases between the two ends. This CDR3 has 14 amino acids. The DNA of the CDR3 is TGTGCCAGCAGTTACGGGACACCGAATCAGCCCCAGCATTTT. Its translation: CASSYGTPNQPQHF.